Presented here are 8 T cell receptor beta chains from one specimen sequenced in a study of blood T cells in healthy people across ages. The authors ran a second PCR of about 6 to 11 cycles using a sample-barcoded 5' primer and a J-beta primer mix. TCRdb recomputed calls from the 5' RACE reads with MiXCR, one row per CDR3 protein. The table has 1.5 million to 2 million distinct CDR3 sequences, roughly 50% seen once. The sequencing input was blood. These receptors were obtained from a woman between 35 and 50 years old in good health.

The chain uses TRBV5-5 and TRBJ2-1; D ambiguous. This CDR3 spans 14 amino acids. CDR1 is SGHKS, CDR2 YYEKEE, per germline (reference sequence). Trimming stripped 4 bases from V and 4 bases from J, with 12 bases between. CDR3 amino acids: CASSPDTRYNEQFF. Here the CDR3 DNA reads TGTGCCAGCAGCCCCGACACGCGGTACAATGAGCAGTTCTTC.

The gene calls are TRBV5-6 and TRBJ2-1; TRBD1 agrees at 10 bases. Germline CDR1 SGHDT, CDR2 YYEEEE. The CDR3 length is 16 residues. V dropped 0 bases and J dropped 9; count of bases not matched to a gene: 9. This CDR3 is CASSLARGQGISEQFF. The CDR3 DNA is TGTGCCAGCAGCTTGGCGAGGGGACAGGGGATAAGTGAGCAGTTCTTC.

The genes are TRBV3-1 and TRBJ1-2; D is uncertain. Deletions cut 4 bases from V and 3 bases from J, with 9 bases between. CDR1 is LGHDT and CDR2 is YNNKEL in the germline V gene (reference sequence). This CDR3 contains 13 residues. The CDR3 region has the DNA TGTGCCAGCAGCCGAGACACCGACTATGGCTACACCTTC. This translates into CASSRDTDYGYTF. Variable domain in full (rest from reference TRBV3-1 and TRBJ1-2): DTAVSQTPKYLVTQMGNDKSIKCEQNLGHDTMYWYKQDSKKFLKIMFSYNNKELIINETVPNRFSPKSPDKAHLNLHINSLELGDSAVYFCASSRDTDYGYTFGSGTRLTVV.

The chain joins TRBV6-2 or TRBV6-3 to TRBJ1-2; 10 nucleotides line up with TRBD1. The CDR3 contains 16 residues. Germline V gene data show CDR1 as MNHEY and CDR2 as SVGEGT. V trimming: 6 bases; J trimming: 5 bases; junction bases outside the gene matches: 12. CDR3 coding DNA: TGTGCCAGCAGCCCTCAAACCGGGACAGGGGAATATGGCTACACCTTC. It is translated as CASSPQTGTGEYGYTF.

The genes are TRBV7-2 and TRBJ2-4; tentative D call: TRBD1 (6 bases). CDR3 length: 15 amino acids. V was shortened by 3 bases and J by 7 bases, with 16 bases between the two germline ends. The germline V gene has CDR1 SGHTA and CDR2 FQGNSA. This CDR3 reads CASSFGYGQRNIQYF. CDR3 in DNA: TGTGCCAGCAGCTTCGGTTATGGACAGAGGAACATTCAGTACTTC.

The chain couples TRBV9 to TRBJ2-5, with D possibly being TRBD1 (7 bases). Germline V gene data show CDR1 as SGDLS and CDR2 as YYNGEE. Trimming removed 0 bases at V and 11 bases at J, with 17 bases between. This CDR3 has 14 amino acids. Written as DNA, the CDR3 is TGTGCCAGCAGCGTAGACCGGGACAGAGGGGGGCAGTACTTC. This translates into CASSVDRDRGGQYF.

The chain recombines TRBV6-5 with TRBJ2-3, with 8 nucleotides matching TRBD2. This CDR3 comprises 15 residues. After removal of 6 bases from V and 1 base from J, the junction contained 6 bases not matched to a gene. Germline V gene sequence: CDR1 MNHEY, CDR2 SVGAGI. The CDR3 loop reads CASSRGAGGTDTQYF. CDR3 nucleotides: TGTGCCAGCAGCCGAGGAGCGGGAGGCACAGATACGCAGTATTTT.

The genes are TRBV5-1 and TRBJ1-6, with TRBD1 matching 10 bases. Losses at the gene ends were 5 bases for V and 9 bases for J; bases not matched to a gene: 11. The CDR3 is 16 residues long. The germline CDR1 and CDR2 sequences are SGHRS and YFSETQ. The CDR3 region is CASRKSSGTGVSPLHF. In nucleotides, the CDR3 is TGCGCCAGCAGGAAATCTTCTGGGACAGGGGTTTCACCCCTCCACTTT.